This T cell receptor (beta chain) was sequenced in a study of cytomegalovirus exposure and HLA in healthy donors. Study-wide results and limits: In a later analysis, TCR association rates varied by HLA locus: DRB1 most, HLA-C fewest. As a later analysis showed, a missense DCLRE1C variant was linked to trimming of TCR beta V- and J-genes.

Germline CDR1 and CDR2: SGHRS and YFSETQ. The CDR3 length is 13 residues. Trimming took off 1 base at V and 2 bases at J, with 6 bases between the two ends. Vbeta (60) and Jbeta (13) primers were used in the PCR. The method was immunoSEQ multiplex PCR; TCRdb's version includes in-frame clones alone and lacks a portion of them. Of under 50,000 clones detected, 70% to 80% appear once; the ten largest clones hold 6.3%. Details on this clone: Its specificity is not known.

The chain uses TRBV5-1 and TRBJ2-5; no reliable D call. The receptor was isolated from a man aged 25 to 45 in good health and CMV-seronegative. The sample taken for sequencing was PBMCs. The CDR3 region has the DNA TGCGCCAGCAGCTTGAGAGGACAAGAGACCCAGTACTTC. Its protein is CASSLRGQETQYF.